The sequence of this TCR beta chain was determined in a study of T-cell reconstitution after alpha-beta-depleted transplantation in children. Unique molecular identifiers were built into the TCRbeta library. Via MiXCR, TCRdb re-called the PCR reads, giving one row per CDR3 protein. The table has about 480,000 distinct CDR3 sequences, under 15% seen once. This clonotype was counted ten times or more. Germline V gene data show CDR1 as ENHRY and CDR2 as SYGVKD. V lost 6 bases and J lost 6, with 8 bases in between. There are 11 residues in the CDR3. This TCR derives from a human donor who donated a stem cell graft to a child with combined immunodeficiency. The sequencing used PBMCs from the stem cell graft donor, collected from the stem cell graft. The J gene is TRBJ1-1, the V gene TRBV10-3; the D is unclear. The chain's CDR3 is CAIRGSSEAFF. The CDR3 DNA sequence: TGTGCCATCAGAGGAAGTTCTGAAGCTTTCTTT.